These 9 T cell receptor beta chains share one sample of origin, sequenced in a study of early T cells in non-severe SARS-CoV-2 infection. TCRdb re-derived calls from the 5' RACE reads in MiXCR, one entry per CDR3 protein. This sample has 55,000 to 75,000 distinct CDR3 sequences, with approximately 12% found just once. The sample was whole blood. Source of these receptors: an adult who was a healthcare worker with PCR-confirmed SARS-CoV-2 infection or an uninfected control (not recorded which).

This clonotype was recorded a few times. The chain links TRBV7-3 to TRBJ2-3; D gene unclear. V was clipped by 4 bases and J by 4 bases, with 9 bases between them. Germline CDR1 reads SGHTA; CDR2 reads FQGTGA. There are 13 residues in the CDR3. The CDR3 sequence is CASSSSGPDTQYF. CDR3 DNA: TGTGCCAGCAGCTCTTCTGGGCCAGATACGCAGTATTTT.

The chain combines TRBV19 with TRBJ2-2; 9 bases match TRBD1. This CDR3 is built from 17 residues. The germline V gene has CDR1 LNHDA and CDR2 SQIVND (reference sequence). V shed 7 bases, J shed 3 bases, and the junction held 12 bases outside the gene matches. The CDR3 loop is CASTARTGGYDTGELFF. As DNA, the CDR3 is TGTGCCAGTACGGCGCGCACAGGGGGCTATGACACCGGGGAGCTGTTTTTT.

The CDR3 loop reads CSVPRGDKAYEQYF. Here the CDR3 DNA reads TGCAGTGTCCCAAGGGGGGACAAAGCCTACGAGCAGTACTTC. This chain joins TRBV20-1 and TRBJ2-7, with D perhaps being TRBD1 or TRBD2 (6 bases each). Germline V gives CDR1 DFQATT, CDR2 SNEGSKA (reference sequence). V gave up 7 bases and J gave up 2 bases, with 18 bases separating them. The CDR3 is made up of 14 amino acids.

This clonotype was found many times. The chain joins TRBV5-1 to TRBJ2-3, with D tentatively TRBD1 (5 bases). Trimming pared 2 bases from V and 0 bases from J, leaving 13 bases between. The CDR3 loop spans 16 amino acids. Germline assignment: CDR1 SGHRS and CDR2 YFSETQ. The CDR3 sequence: CASSFYQGLSTDTQYF. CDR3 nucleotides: TGCGCCAGCAGCTTTTACCAGGGTTTGAGCACAGATACGCAGTATTTT.

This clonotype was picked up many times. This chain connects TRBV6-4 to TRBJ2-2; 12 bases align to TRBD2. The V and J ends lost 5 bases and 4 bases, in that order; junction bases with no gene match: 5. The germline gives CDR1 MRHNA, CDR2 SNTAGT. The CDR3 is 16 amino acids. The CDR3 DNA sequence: TGTGCCAGCAGTCGGCTAGCGGGAGGGGTCACCGGGGAGCTGTTTTTT. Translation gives CASSRLAGGVTGELFF.

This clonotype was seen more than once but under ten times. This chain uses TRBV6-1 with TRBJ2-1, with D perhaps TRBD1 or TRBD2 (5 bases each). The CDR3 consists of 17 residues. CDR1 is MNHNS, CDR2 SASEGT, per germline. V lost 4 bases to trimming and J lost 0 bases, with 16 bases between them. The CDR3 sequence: CASSGLGLATSYNEQFF. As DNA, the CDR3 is TGTGCCAGCAGTGGGCTGGGGCTAGCCACCTCCTACAATGAGCAGTTCTTC.

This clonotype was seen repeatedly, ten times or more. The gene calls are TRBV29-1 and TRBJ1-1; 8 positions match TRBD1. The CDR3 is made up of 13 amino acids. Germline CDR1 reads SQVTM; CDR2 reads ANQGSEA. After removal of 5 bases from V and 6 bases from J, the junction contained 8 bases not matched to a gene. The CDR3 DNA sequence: TGCAGCGTTACTCAGGGGGCAGGGGCTGAAGCTTTCTTT. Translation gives CSVTQGAGAEAFF.

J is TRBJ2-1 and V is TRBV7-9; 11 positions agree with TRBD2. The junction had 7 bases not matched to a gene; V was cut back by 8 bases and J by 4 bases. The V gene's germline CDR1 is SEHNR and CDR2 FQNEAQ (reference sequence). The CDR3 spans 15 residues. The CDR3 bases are TGTGCCAGCCCTGGGACTAGCGGAGGGTACAATGAGCAGTTCTTC. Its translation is CASPGTSGGYNEQFF.

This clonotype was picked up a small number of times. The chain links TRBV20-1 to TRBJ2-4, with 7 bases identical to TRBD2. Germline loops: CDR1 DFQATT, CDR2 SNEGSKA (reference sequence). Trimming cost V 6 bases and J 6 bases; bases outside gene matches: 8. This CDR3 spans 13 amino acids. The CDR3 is CSAGGIHGNIQYF. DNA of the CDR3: TGCAGTGCGGGAGGGATACACGGAAACATTCAGTACTTC.